This entry lists 15 T cell receptor beta chains sequenced from one sample in a study of shared clonotypes between healthy human individuals. TCRdb keeps only in-frame clones here, not all; method: immunoSEQ multiplex PCR. Of more than 2 million clones listed, 90% to 95% are singletons. Terminally differentiated effector memory CD45RA+ cells were left out of the naive CD8 fraction, which was CD45RO-negative and positively selected for CCR7. Sample: naive CD8+ T cells from PBMCs. The source is a man aged 18 to 29 in good health. Some clones in this sample may be carry-over from other donors' samples.

This clone has only one observation. The chain couples TRBV13 to TRBJ2-3; 7 nucleotides align to TRBD1. CDR1 and CDR2 from the germline V gene are PRHDT and FYEKMQ (reference sequence). The trim removed 4 bases at V and 8 bases at J, leaving 15 bases unmatched. CDR3 length: 16 amino acids. The CDR3 loop is CASSSRITGVLGTQYF. The CDR3 nucleotides are TGTGCCAGCAGCTCACGCATTACAGGGGTGCTTGGTACGCAGTATTTT.

This chain uses TRBV19 with TRBJ2-1; no clear D. Germline CDR1 LNHDA, CDR2 SQIVND (reference sequence). The CDR3 spans 13 residues. Trimming removed 8 bases from V and 4 bases from J, with 12 bases in between. The chain's CDR3 is CASRVPGYNEQFF. The CDR3 DNA is TGTGCCAGTCGGGTGCCCGGGTACAATGAGCAGTTCTTC.

The V gene is TRBV7-8, the J gene TRBJ1-5; D not certain. The CDR3 spans 12 residues. The V end lost 8 bases, the J end lost 6 bases, and 11 bases lay between the germline ends. Germline CDR1 reads SGHVS; CDR2 reads FQNEAQ. The CDR3 sequence: CASGQAIQPQHF. The CDR3 bases are TGTGCCAGCGGTCAGGCTATTCAGCCCCAGCATTTT.

This chain connects TRBV4-1 to TRBJ2-2, with TRBD1 matching 7 bases. V lost 5 bases, J lost 3 bases, and 12 bases stayed unmatched. The CDR3 length is 17 residues. Germline CDR1 and CDR2: MGHRA and YSYEKL. This CDR3 is CASSYQTQGRYTGELFF. The CDR3 DNA sequence: TGCGCCAGCAGCTATCAAACACAGGGGCGGTACACCGGGGAGCTGTTTTTT.

Only one count was recorded for this clone. The CDR3 sequence: CASTKAENTEAFF. The CDR3, as DNA: TGTGCCAGCACAAAGGCCGAGAACACTGAAGCTTTCTTT. V gene TRBV28 combines with J gene TRBJ1-1; D is uncertain. This CDR3 comprises 13 residues. V was pared by 7 bases and J by 1 base, with 10 bases between. Germline CDR1 and CDR2: MDHEN and SYDVKM. Filled out from reference TRBV28 and TRBJ1-1, the complete variable domain reads DVKVTQSSRYLVKRTGEKVFLECVQDMDHENMFWYRQDPGLGLRLIYFSYDVKMKEKGDIPEGYSVSREKKERFSLILESASTNQTSMYLCASTKAENTEAFFGQGTRLTVV.

A note on this clone: Distinct nucleotide sequences in the sample also encode this CDR3. The rearrangement uses TRBV5-1 and TRBJ1-4; TRBD1 agrees at 9 bases. With 0 bases clipped from V and 7 bases from J, the junction kept 1 base outside the gene matches. Germline CDR1 reads SGHRS; CDR2 reads YFSETQ. This CDR3 is built from 14 residues. The CDR3 sequence: CASSLDRGLEKLFF. CDR3 coding DNA: TGCGCCAGCAGCTTGGACAGGGGGCTTGAAAAACTGTTTTTT.

This rearrangement joins TRBV5-5 to TRBJ2-7, with 8 bases matching TRBD1. The ends lost 4 bases at V and 5 bases at J; junction bases unmatched: 17. Germline CDR1 and CDR2: SGHKS and YYEKEE (reference sequence). The length of the CDR3 is 17 residues. The chain's CDR3 is CASSPDRATEKYHEQYF. The DNA for the CDR3 is TGTGCCAGCAGCCCGGACAGGGCCACGGAAAAGTACCACGAGCAGTACTTC.

The V and J genes are TRBV9 and TRBJ2-1; a possible D gene is TRBD1 (5 bases). Trimming took off 0 bases at V and 1 base at J, with 11 bases between the two ends. Germline V CDR1 and CDR2: SGDLS, YYNGEE. There are 16 residues in the CDR3. CDR3 coding DNA: TGTGCCAGCAGCGTAGATGGGGCTACTTCCTACAATGAGCAGTTCTTC. This encodes CASSVDGATSYNEQFF.

The chain recombines TRBV27 with TRBJ1-5; D may be TRBD1 (5 bases). Germline V gene sequence: CDR1 MNHEY, CDR2 SMNVEV (reference sequence). V was shortened by 5 bases and J by 5 bases, with 13 bases between the two germline ends. The CDR3 has 14 amino acids. The CDR3 nucleotides are TGTGCCAGCAGTACCACAGGTTACTATCAGCCCCAGCATTTT. The encoded protein is CASSTTGYYQPQHF.

The chain is built from TRBV4-3 and TRBJ2-7; no clear D. With 4 bases removed from V and 0 bases from J, the gap between germline ends came to 10 bases. The V gene's germline CDR1 is LGHNA and CDR2 YSLEER. The CDR3 is 14 residues long. CDR3 protein: CASSPTRDSYEQYF. In DNA form, the CDR3 reads TGCGCCAGCAGCCCGACGCGAGACTCCTACGAGCAGTACTTC.

The chain recombines TRBV7-9 with TRBJ2-3; 7 positions match TRBD2. The J segment lost 2 bases and the V segment lost 0 bases, leaving 5 bases of the junction unmatched. Germline CDR1 and CDR2: SEHNR and FQNEAQ (reference sequence). The CDR3 is 16 amino acids. CDR3 in amino acids: CASSLAGREHTDTQYF. CDR3 in DNA: TGTGCCAGCAGCTTAGCGGGGAGGGAACACACAGATACGCAGTATTTT.

V usage is TRBV28 and J usage is TRBJ2-7; 8 nucleotides match TRBD2. Unmatched junction bases numbered 11, after V lost 3 bases and J lost 4 bases. This CDR3 contains 16 residues. The germline gives CDR1 MDHEN, CDR2 SYDVKM. Written as DNA, the CDR3 is TGTGCCAGCAGTTTGCAGCCCGGGACTAGAGGGTACGAGCAGTACTTC. Translation gives CASSLQPGTRGYEQYF.

The genes are TRBV5-1 and TRBJ2-3; 11 positions agree with TRBD2. Germline CDR1 reads SGHRS; CDR2 reads YFSETQ. The CDR3 sequence is 22 residues long. The junction had 20 bases not matched to a gene; V was cut back by 0 bases and J by 2 bases. Here the CDR3 DNA reads TGCGCCAGCAGCTTGGAAGTCGGTGGGGGACTAGCGGACCTGCACCCCACAGATACGCAGTATTTT. Translating gives CASSLEVGGGLADLHPTDTQYF.

The genes are TRBV5-3 and TRBJ1-5; the match to TRBD1 covers 10 bases. TRBV5-3 is designated an ORF whose function remains uncertain. CDR3 size: 13 residues. The V gene end was trimmed by 6 bases and the J gene end by 5 bases; junction bases not matched to a gene: 2. CDR3 DNA: TGTGCCAGAACCGGGACAGGGGATCAGCCCCAGCATTTT. Translation gives CARTGTGDQPQHF.

The V and J genes are TRBV7-9 and TRBJ1-2; 9 nucleotides line up with TRBD1. CDR1 and CDR2 (germline): SEHNR, FQNEAQ (reference sequence). After removal of 2 bases from V and 3 bases from J, the junction contained 7 bases not matched to a gene. The CDR3 runs to 16 residues. CDR3 in DNA: TGTGCCAGCAGCTTAAGTAAGGGACAGGGACACTATGGCTACACCTTC. It specifies CASSLSKGQGHYGYTF.